A single T cell receptor (beta chain) is shown here with its context. Its antigen is as yet unknown. This specimen belongs to a study of response to subunit inactivated influenza vaccine. Points from the study as a whole: Authors suggested each seasonal influenza vaccination recruits few new T cells.

TCRdb processed the RT-PCR reads anew with MiXCR; each CDR3 protein has one entry. Among about 520,000 distinct CDR3 sequences listed, roughly 7.9% were seen once. The length of the CDR3 is 14 residues. CDR1 is MNHEY and CDR2 is SVGEGT in the germline V gene. The germline V and J ends were trimmed by 4 bases and 8 bases, with 15 bases remaining between them. The sample was PBMCs from blood, taken less than 30 months after vaccination. The clonotype was recovered from a man aged 45 to 75 who received an inactivated influenza vaccine. J is TRBJ2-1 and V is TRBV6-2 or TRBV6-3; D tentatively fits TRBD1 or TRBD2 (5 bases each). The CDR3 coding sequence is TGTGCCAGCAGTTTACGGGGCGGAAGGGATGAGCAGTTCTTC. This sequence encodes CASSLRGGRDEQFF.